The clone carrying this TCR beta chain is deemed medium-sized. Amplification of TCR alpha and beta CDR3 regions from RNA used iRepertoire nested multiplex PCR. In TCRdb, the multiplex PCR reads were re-called with MiXCR into one record per CDR3 protein. The sample records 9,500 to 15,000 distinct CDR3 sequences, approximately 26% being singletons. V was clipped by 6 bases and J by 2 bases, with 11 bases between them. Germline CDR1 MNHNS, CDR2 SASEGT. The CDR3 is 13 amino acids. The data stem from a study of glioma-infiltrating T cells. Sequenced material: glioma tissue, nonneoplastic brain tissue, or PBMCs (not recorded which). The chain is built from TRBV6-1 and TRBJ2-7; a weak D match, TRBD1 (5 bases). The receptor comes from a human donor with low-grade glioma or glioblastoma, undergoing nonglioma brain surgery, or in good health (not recorded which). CDR3 in amino acids: CASSIRVTYEQYF. CDR3 coding DNA: TGTGCCAGCAGCATCAGGGTGACCTACGAGCAGTACTTC.